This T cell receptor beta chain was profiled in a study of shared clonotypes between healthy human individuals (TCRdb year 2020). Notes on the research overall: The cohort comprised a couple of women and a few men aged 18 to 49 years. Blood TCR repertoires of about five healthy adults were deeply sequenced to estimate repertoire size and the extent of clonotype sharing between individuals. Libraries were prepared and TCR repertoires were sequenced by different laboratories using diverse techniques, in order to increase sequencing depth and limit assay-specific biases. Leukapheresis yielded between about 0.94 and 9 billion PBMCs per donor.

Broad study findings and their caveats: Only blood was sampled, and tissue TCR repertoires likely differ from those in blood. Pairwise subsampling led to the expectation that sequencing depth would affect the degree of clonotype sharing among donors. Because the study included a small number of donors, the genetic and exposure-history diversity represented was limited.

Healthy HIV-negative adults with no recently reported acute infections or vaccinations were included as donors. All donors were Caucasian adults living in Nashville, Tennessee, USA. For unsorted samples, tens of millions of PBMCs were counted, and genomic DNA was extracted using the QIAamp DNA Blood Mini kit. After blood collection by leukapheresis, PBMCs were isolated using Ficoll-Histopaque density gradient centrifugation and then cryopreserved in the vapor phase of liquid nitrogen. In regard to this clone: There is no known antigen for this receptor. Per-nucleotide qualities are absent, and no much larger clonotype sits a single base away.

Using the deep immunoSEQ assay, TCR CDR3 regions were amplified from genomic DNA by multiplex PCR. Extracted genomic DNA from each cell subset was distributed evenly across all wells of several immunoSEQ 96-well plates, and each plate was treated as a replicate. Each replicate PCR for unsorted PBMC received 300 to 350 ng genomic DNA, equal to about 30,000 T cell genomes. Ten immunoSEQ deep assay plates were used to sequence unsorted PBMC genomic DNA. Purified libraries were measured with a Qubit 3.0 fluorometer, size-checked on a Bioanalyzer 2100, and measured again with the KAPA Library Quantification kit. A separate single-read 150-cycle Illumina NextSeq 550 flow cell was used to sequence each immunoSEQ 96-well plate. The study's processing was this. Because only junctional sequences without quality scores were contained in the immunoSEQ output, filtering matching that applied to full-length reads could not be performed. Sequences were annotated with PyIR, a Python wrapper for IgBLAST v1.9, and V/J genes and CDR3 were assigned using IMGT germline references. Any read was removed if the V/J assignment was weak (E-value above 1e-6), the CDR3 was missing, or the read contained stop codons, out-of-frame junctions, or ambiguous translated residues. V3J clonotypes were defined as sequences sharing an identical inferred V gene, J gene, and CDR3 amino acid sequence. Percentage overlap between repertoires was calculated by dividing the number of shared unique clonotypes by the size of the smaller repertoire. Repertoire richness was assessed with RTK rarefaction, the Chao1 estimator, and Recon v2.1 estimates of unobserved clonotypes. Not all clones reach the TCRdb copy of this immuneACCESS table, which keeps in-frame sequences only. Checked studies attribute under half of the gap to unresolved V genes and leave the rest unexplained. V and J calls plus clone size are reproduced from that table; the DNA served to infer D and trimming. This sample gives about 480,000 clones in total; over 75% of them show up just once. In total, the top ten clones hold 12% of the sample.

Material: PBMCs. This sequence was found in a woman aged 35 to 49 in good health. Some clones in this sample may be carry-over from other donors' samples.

The base sequence is TGTGCCAGCTCACCACCAATTGGGACTAGCGGGCGTGGCGCAGATACGCAGTATTTT. It translates as CASSPPIGTSGRGADTQYF. The rearrangement combines TRBV18 with TRBJ2-3; 12 central nucleotides agree with TRBD2. CDR1 KGHSH and CDR2 LQKENI are derived from the germline V gene. Its CDR3 holds 19 amino acids, cysteine through phenylalanine. Only CDR3 DNA remains: 57 bases, in frame from the first base. V ends up 0 bases short and J 4 bases short, with an unmatched junction base count of 11.